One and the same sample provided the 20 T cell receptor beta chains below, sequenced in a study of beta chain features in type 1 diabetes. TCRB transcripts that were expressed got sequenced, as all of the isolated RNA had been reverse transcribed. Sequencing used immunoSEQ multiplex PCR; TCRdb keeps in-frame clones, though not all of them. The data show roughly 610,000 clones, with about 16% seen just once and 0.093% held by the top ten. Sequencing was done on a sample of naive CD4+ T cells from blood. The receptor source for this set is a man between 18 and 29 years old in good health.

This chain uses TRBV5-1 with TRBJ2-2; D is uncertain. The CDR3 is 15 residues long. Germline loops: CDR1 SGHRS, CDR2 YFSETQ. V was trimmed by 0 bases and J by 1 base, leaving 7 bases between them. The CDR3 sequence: CASSLGRGNTGELFF. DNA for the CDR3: TGCGCCAGCAGCTTGGGTAGAGGGAACACCGGGGAGCTGTTTTTT.

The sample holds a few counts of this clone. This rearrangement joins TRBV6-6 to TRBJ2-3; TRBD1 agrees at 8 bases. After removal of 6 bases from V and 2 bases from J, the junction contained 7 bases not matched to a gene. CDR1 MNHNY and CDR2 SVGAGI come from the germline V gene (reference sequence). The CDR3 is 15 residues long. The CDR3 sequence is CASRKTGAFTDTQYF. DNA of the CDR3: TGTGCCAGCAGGAAGACAGGGGCATTCACAGATACGCAGTATTTT.

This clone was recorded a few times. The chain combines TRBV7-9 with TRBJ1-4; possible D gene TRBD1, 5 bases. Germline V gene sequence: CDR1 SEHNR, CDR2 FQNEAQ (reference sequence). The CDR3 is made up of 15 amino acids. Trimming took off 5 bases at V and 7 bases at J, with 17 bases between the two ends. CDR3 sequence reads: CASSTRDLGGEKLFF. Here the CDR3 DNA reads TGTGCCAGCAGCACCCGGGACTTGGGCGGTGAAAAACTGTTTTTT.

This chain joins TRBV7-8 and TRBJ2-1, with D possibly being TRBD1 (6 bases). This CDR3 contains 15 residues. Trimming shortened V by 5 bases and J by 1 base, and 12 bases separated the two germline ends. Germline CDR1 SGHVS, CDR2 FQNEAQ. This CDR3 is CASSNRVLSYNEQFF. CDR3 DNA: TGTGCCAGCAGCAACAGGGTGTTATCCTACAATGAGCAGTTCTTC. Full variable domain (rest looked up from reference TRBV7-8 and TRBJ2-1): GAGVSQSPRYKVAKRGQDVALRCDPISGHVSLFWYQQALGQGPEFLTYFQNEAQLDKSGLPSDRFFAERPEGSVSTLKIQRTQQEDSAVYLCASSNRVLSYNEQFFGPGTRLTVL.

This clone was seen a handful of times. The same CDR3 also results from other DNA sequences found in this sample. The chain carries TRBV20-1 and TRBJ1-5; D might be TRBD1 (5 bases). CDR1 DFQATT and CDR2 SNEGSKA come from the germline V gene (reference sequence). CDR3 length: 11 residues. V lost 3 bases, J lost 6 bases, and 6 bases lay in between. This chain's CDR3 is CSARGGQPQHF. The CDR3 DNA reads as TGCAGTGCTAGGGGGGGTCAGCCCCAGCATTTT.

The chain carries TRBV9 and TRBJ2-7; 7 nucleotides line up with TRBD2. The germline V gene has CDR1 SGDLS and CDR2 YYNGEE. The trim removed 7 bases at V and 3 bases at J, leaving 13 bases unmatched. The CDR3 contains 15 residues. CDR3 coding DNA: TGTGCCAGCTCGCCCAACCCACTAGCGTTCTACGAGCAGTACTTC. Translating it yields CASSPNPLAFYEQYF. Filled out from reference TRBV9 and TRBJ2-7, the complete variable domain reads DSGVTQTPKHLITATGQRVTLRCSPRSGDLSVYWYQQSLDQGLQFLIQYYNGEERAKGNILERFSAQQFPDLHSELNLSSLELGDSALYFCASSPNPLAFYEQYFGPGTRLTVT.

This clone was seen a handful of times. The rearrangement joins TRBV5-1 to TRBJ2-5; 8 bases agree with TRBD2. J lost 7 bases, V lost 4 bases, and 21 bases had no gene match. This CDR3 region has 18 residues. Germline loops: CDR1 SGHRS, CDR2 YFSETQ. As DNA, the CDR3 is TGCGCCAGCAGCCCGACAGGACAGAGTGCGGGAGGTACAAGGACCCAGTACTTC. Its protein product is CASSPTGQSAGGTRTQYF.

The CDR3 DNA is TGTGCCAGCAGTTTACCGACAGGGACCCCTCAGTACTTC. This sequence encodes CASSLPTGTPQYF. The chain carries TRBV27 and TRBJ2-4; the match to TRBD1 covers 7 bases. CDR1 and CDR2 from the germline V gene are MNHEY and SMNVEV (reference sequence). Germline trimming cut 2 bases from V and 12 bases from J; bases unmatched to any gene: 7. The CDR3 covers 13 residues.

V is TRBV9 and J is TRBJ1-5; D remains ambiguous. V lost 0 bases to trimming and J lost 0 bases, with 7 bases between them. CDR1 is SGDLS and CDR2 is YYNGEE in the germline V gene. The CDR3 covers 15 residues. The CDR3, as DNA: TGTGCCAGCAGCGTAGGGCATTATAGCAATCAGCCCCAGCATTTT. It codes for CASSVGHYSNQPQHF. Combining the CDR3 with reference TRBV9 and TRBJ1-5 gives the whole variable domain DSGVTQTPKHLITATGQRVTLRCSPRSGDLSVYWYQQSLDQGLQFLIQYYNGEERAKGNILERFSAQQFPDLHSELNLSSLELGDSALYFCASSVGHYSNQPQHFGDGTRLSIL.

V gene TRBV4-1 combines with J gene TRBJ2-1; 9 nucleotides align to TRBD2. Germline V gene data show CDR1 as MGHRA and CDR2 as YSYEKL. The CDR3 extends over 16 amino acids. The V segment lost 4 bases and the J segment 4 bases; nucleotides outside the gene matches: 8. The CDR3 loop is CASSLTGLAGYNEQFF. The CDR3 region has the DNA TGCGCCAGCAGCCTGACGGGGCTAGCGGGGTACAATGAGCAGTTCTTC.

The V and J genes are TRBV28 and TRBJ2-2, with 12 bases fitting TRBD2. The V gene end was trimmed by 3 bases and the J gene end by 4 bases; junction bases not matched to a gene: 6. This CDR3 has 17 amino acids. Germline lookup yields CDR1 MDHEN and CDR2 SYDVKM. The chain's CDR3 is CASSFPGLAGITGELFF. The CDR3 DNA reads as TGTGCCAGCAGTTTCCCCGGACTAGCGGGGATCACCGGGGAGCTGTTTTTT.

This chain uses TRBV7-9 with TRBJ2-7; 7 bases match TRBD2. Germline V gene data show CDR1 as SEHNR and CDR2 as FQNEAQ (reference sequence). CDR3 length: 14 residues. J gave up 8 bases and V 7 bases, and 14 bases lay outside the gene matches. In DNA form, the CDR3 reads TGTGCCAGCACCCCTTGGGGGGGTAATAGCAAGCAGTACTTC. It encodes CASTPWGGNSKQYF.

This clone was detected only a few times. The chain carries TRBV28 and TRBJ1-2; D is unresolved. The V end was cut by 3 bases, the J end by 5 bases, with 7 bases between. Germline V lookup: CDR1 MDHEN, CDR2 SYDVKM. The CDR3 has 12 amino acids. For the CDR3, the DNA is TGTGCCAGCAGTTTTGGTCAGTATGGCTACACCTTC. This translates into CASSFGQYGYTF.

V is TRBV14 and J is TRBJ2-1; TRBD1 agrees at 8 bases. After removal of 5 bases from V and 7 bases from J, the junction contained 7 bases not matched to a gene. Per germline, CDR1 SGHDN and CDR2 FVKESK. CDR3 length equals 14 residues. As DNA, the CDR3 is TGTGCCAGCAGCAAGGGACAGGAGGAGAATGAGCAGTTCTTC. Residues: CASSKGQEENEQFF.

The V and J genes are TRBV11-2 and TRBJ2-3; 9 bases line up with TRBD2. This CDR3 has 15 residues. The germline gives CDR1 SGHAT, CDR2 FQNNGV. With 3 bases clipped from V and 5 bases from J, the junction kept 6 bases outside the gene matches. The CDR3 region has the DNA TGTGCCAGCAGCTTGTGGCTAGCGGGAAAAGATACGCAGTATTTT. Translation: CASSLWLAGKDTQYF.

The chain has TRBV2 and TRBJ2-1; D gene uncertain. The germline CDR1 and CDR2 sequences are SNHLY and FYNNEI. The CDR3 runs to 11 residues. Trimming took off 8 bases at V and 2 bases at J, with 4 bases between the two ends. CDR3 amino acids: CASCAYNEQFF. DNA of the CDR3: TGTGCCAGCTGCGCCTACAATGAGCAGTTCTTC. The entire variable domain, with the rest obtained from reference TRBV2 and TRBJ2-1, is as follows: EPEVTQTPSHQVTQMGQEVILRCVPISNHLYFYWYRQILGQKVEFLVSFYNNEISEKSEIFDDQFSVERPDGSNFTLKIRSTKLEDSAMYFCASCAYNEQFFGPGTRLTVL.

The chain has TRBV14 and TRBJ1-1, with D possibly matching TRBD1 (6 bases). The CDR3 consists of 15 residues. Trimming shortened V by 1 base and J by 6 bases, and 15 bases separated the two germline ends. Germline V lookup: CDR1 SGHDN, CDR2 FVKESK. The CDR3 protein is CASSQARRGRAEAFF. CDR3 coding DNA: TGTGCCAGCAGCCAAGCGAGACGGGGGCGTGCTGAAGCTTTCTTT.

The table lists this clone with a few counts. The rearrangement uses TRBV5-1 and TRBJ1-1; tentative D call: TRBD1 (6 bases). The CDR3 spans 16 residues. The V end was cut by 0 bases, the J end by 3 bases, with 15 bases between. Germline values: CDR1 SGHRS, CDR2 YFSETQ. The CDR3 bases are TGCGCCAGCAGCTTGGAAGGGGGAATGGGGGACACTGAAGCTTTCTTT. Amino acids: CASSLEGGMGDTEAFF. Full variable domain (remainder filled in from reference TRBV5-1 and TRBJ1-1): KAGVTQTPRYLIKTRGQQVTLSCSPISGHRSVSWYQQTPGQGLQFLFEYFSETQRNKGNFPGRFSGRQFSNSRSEMNVSTLELGDSALYLCASSLEGGMGDTEAFFGQGTRLTVV.

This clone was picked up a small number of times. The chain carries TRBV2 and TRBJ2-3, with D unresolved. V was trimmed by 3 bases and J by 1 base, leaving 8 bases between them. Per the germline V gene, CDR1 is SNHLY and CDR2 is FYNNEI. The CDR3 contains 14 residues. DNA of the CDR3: TGTGCCAGCAGTGATAGGAGAGGCACAGATACGCAGTATTTT. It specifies CASSDRRGTDTQYF.

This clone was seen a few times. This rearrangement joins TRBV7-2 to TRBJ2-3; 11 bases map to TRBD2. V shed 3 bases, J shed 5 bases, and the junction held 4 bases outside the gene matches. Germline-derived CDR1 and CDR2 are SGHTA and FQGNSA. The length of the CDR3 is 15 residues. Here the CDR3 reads CASSFRLAGRDTQYF. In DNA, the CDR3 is TGTGCCAGCAGCTTCCGACTAGCGGGGAGAGATACGCAGTATTTT. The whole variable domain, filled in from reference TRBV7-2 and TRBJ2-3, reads GAGVSQSPSNKVTEKGKDVELRCDPISGHTALYWYRQSLGQGLEFLIYFQGNSAPDKSGLPSDRFSAERTGGSVSTLTIQRTQQEDSAVYLCASSFRLAGRDTQYFGPGTRLTVL.